This TCR beta chain derives from a study of blood T cells in healthy people across ages. The use of a sample-barcoded 5' primer and a J-beta primer mix characterized a second PCR of 7 to 11 cycles. MiXCR was run by TCRdb on the 5' RACE reads, yielding one entry per CDR3 protein. The sample consists of 600,000 to 850,000 distinct CDR3 sequences, roughly 45% of them appearing once. Study results and caveats: Naive CD4+ cells and diversity were both higher in long-lived donors than in aged donors.

This clonotype was counted a few times. The antigen remains unidentified. The CDR3 has 11 amino acids. V gave up 1 base and J gave up 12 bases, with 7 bases separating them. CDR1 SEHNR and CDR2 FQNEAQ come from the germline V gene (reference sequence). The sample taken for sequencing was blood. The receptor's source is a woman aged 60-75 years in good health. This chain connects TRBV7-9 to TRBJ2-1, with a possible D match to TRBD2 (5 bases). CDR3 in DNA: TGTGCCAGCAGCTTAGGACTATTGCAGTTCTTC. Translation: CASSLGLLQFF.